This entry is about one TCR beta chain. The target antigen is unknown. The data stem from a study of cytomegalovirus exposure and HLA in healthy donors. Study-wide background: Findings of an earlier analysis included under 140 million unique TCR beta sequences from some 190 million T cells. Whole-study findings and limits: A later analysis found common viral pathogens apparently linked to several of the most significant clusters. Reported performance of the classifier showed diagnosis of cytomegalovirus status with high specificity and sensitivity. Reportedly, TCR beta sequences accurately predicted HLA-A and HLA-B alleles in most subjects.

Trimming removed 4 bases from V and 4 bases from J, with 12 bases in between. Germline V lookup: CDR1 SGHRS, CDR2 YFSETQ. This CDR3 spans 15 amino acids. The PCR contained 60 Vbeta and 13 Jbeta primers. Profiled with immunoSEQ multiplex PCR; TCRdb holds only in-frame clones, not every one. The sample has approximately 100,000 clones; 76% are singletons. The rearrangement uses TRBV5-1 and TRBJ1-6; possibly TRBD1 for D (5 bases). This clonotype was sampled from a woman between 40 and 55 years old in good health and CMV-seropositive. Source material: PBMCs. In DNA, the CDR3 is TGCGCCAGCAGCCGAGAGGCAGGGTATAATTCACCCCTCCACTTT. Translated: CASSREAGYNSPLHF.